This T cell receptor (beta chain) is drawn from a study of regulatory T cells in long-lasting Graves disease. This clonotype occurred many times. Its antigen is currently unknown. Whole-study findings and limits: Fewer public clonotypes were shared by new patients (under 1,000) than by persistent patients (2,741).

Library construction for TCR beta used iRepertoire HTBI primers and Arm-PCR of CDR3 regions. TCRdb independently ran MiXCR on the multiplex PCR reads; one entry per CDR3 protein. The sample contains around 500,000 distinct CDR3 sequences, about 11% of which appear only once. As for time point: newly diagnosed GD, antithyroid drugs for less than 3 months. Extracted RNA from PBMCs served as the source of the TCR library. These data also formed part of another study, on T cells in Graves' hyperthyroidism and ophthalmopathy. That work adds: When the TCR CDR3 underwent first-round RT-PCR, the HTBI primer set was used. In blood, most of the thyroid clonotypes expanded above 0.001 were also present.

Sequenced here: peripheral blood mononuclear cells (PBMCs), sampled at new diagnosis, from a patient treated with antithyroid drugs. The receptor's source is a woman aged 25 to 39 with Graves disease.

Written as DNA, the CDR3 is TGTGCCAGCCAAGACAGTAACTATGGCTACACCTTC. This translates into CASQDSNYGYTF. The chain carries TRBV2 and TRBJ1-2, with a possible D match to TRBD1 (5 bases). V was shortened by 8 bases and J by 1 base, with 8 bases between the two germline ends. CDR3 length: 12 amino acids. The V gene's germline CDR1 is SNHLY and CDR2 FYNNEI.